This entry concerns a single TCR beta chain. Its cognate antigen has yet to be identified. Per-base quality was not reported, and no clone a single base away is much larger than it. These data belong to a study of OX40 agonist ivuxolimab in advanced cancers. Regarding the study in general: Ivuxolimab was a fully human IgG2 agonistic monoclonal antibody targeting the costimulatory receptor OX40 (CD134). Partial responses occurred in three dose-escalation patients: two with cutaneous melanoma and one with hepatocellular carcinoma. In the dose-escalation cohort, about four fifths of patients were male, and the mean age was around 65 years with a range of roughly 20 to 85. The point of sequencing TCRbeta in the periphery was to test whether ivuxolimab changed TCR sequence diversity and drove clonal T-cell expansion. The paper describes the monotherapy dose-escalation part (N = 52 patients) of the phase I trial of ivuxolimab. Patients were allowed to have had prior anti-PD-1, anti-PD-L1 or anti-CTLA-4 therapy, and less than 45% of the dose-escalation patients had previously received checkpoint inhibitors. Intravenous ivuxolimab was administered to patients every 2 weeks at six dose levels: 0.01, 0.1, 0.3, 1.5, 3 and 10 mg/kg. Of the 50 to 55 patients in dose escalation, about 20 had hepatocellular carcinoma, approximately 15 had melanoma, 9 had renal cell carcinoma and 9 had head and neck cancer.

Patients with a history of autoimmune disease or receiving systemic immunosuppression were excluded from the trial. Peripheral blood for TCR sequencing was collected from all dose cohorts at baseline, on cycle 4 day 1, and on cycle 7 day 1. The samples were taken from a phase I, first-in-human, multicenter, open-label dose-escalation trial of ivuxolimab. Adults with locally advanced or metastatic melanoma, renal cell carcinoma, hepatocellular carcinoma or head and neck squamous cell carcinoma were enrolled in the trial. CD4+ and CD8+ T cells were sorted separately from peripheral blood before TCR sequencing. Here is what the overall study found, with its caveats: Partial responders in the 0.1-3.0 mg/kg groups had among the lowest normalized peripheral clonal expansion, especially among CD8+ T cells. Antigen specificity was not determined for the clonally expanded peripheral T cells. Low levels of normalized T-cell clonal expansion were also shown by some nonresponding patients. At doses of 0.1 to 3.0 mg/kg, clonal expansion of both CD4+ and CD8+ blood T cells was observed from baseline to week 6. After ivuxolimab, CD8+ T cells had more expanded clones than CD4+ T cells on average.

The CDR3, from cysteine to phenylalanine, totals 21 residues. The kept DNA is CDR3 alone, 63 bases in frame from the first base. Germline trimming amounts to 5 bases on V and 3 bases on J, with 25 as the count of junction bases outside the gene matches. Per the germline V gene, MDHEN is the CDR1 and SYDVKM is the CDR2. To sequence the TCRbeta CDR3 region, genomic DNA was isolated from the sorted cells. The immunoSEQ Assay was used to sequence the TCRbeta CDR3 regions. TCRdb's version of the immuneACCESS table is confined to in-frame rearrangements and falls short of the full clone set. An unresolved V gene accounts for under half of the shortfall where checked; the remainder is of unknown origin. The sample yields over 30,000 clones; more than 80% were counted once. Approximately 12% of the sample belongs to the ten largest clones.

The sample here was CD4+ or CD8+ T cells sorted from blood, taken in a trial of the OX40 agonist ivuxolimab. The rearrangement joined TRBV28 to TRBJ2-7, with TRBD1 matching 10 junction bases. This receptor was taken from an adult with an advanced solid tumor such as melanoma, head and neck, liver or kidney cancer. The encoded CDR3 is CASSIPLYPPRTGGNLYEQYF. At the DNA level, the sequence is TGTGCCAGCAGTATCCCTCTTTACCCCCCTCGGACAGGGGGGAATCTCTACGAGCAGTACTTC. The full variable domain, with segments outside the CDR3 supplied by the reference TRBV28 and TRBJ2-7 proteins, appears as DVKVTQSSRYLVKRTGEKVFLECVQDMDHENMFWYRQDPGLGLRLIYFSYDVKMKEKGDIPEGYSVSREKKERFSLILESASTNQTSMYLCASSIPLYPPRTGGNLYEQYFGPGTRLTVT.